These 15 T cell receptor beta chains share one sample of origin, sequenced in a study of T cells in women clearing cervical HPV infection. Only in-frame clones appear in the TCRdb table, and some are missing; sequencing was by immunoSEQ multiplex PCR. This table holds 20,000 to 25,000 clones. Sample: blood buffy coat. The source is a woman between 18 and 70 years old with a cervical HPV16 infection that either progressed to CIN3+ or cleared (not recorded which).

For this clone: From the germline J gene comes the end of the CDR3, since the read stops 3 residues before it. The same CDR3 can be traced to other DNA sequences in this sample. The V call is TRBV29-1, the J call TRBJ2-3; D may correspond to TRBD1 or TRBD2 (5 bases each). Germline-derived CDR1 and CDR2 are SQVTM and ANQGSEA. The CDR3 consists of 14 residues. Partial CDR3 DNA: TGCAGCGTTGAGGCAGGGAGTGTGGGAGAGACG. It specifies CSVEAGSVGET. The CDR3 as a whole reads CSVEAGSVGETQYF.

Details on this clone: Coverage ceases 3 residues before the CDR3 finishes, and the germline J gene fills in the end. The gene calls are TRBV2 and TRBJ2-5, with 7 bases fitting TRBD2. The CDR3 runs 16 residues. V gave up 2 bases and J gave up 2 bases; unmatched junction bases: 8. Germline loops: CDR1 SNHLY, CDR2 FYNNEI. CDR3 amino acids: CASSEWGGGPQETQYF. Incomplete CDR3 DNA: TGTGCCAGCAGTGAATGGGGCGGGGGACCTCAAGAGACC.

The chain's CDR3 is CASSRGGRGLEKLFF. The CDR3 DNA, read in part, is TGTGCCAGCTCAAGGGGGGGCAGGGGGCTTGAAAAA. The V gene is TRBV18, the J gene TRBJ1-4; 8 positions match TRBD1. The observed sequence ends 3 residues before the CDR3 terminus, with the missing tail filled in from the germline J gene. V was pared by 5 bases and J by 7 bases, with 9 bases of the junction left unmatched. The CDR3 runs 15 residues. Germline V gene data show CDR1 as KGHSH and CDR2 as LQKENI. The variable domain in full, with the rest retrieved from reference TRBV18 and TRBJ1-4, is NAGVMQNPRHLVRRRGQEARLRCSPMKGHSHVYWYRQLPEEGLKFMVYLQKENIIDESGMPKERFSAEFPKEGPSILRIQQVVRGDSAAYFCASSRGGRGLEKLFFGSGTQLSVL.

As for this clone: The missing CDR3 end, 3 residues past where the read stops, is filled in from the germline J gene. This chain uses TRBV10-3 with TRBJ1-4; 9 nucleotides agree with TRBD1. Germline CDR1 ENHRY, CDR2 SYGVKD. The CDR3 has 15 amino acids. J was trimmed by 4 bases and V by 0 bases; bases with no gene match: 0. The CDR3 bases that were read are TGTGCCATCAGTGAGTCGACAGGGGGTAATGAAAAA. Translating gives CAISESTGGNEK. The whole CDR3 sequence is CAISESTGGNEKLFF.

As concerns this clone: The read is 3 residues too short to cover the CDR3 end, so that end is filled in from the germline J gene. The gene calls are TRBV18 and TRBJ1-2; no definite D call. Per germline, CDR1 KGHSH and CDR2 LQKENI. The CDR3 contains 14 residues. CDR3 sequence: CASSPSVSTDTYTF. The DNA read from the CDR3 is TGTGCCAGCTCACCTAGCGTGAGCACAGATACC.

Comments on this clone: The read comes to an end 3 residues before the CDR3 does, leaving the germline J gene to fill in the end. The rearrangement uses TRBV12-5 and TRBJ1-5; the match to TRBD1 covers 10 bases. Trimming removed 1 base from V and 6 bases from J; junction bases left unmatched: 3. The CDR3 is 15 amino acids. Looked up from germline, CDR1 is LGHNT and CDR2 is FRNRAP. Partial CDR3 DNA: TGTGCTAGTGGTTTGGCGGGACAGGGGTTTCAGCCC. It codes for CASGLAGQGFQP. The whole CDR3 protein is CASGLAGQGFQPQHF.

A note on this clone: From the germline J gene comes the end of the CDR3, since the read stops 3 residues before it. The gene calls are TRBV29-1 and TRBJ1-6, with D possibly matching TRBD1 (6 bases). CDR1 and CDR2 from the germline V gene are SQVTM and ANQGSEA. This CDR3 has 15 amino acids. Trimming removed 3 bases from V and 4 bases from J, with 13 bases in between. The CDR3 bases that were read are TGCAGCGTTGACAGGGGCTCTGGGTATAATTCACCC. This gives the protein CSVDRGSGYNSP. The entire CDR3 protein is CSVDRGSGYNSPLHF.

As regards this clone: The read terminates 3 residues ahead of where the CDR3 ends, so the germline J gene completes it. The chain has TRBV11-2 and TRBJ2-7; weak D call: TRBD1 (5 bases). The germline CDR1 and CDR2 sequences are SGHAT and FQNNGV. V was shortened by 1 base and J by 5 bases, with 12 bases between the two germline ends. This CDR3 is built from 14 residues. The CDR3 here is CASSLGYVGDEQYF. CDR3 DNA, as far as it was read: TGTGCCAGCAGCTTAGGGTACGTAGGGGACGAG.

In regard to this clone: The CDR3 is cut off 3 residues early in the read; its end comes from the germline J gene. This rearrangement joins TRBV5-1 to TRBJ2-1; 11 nucleotides align to TRBD1. Per the germline V gene, CDR1 is SGHRS and CDR2 is YFSETQ. There are 18 residues in the CDR3. With V trimmed by 0 bases and J by 7 bases, 12 bases remained unmatched. CDR3 DNA, as far as it was read: TGCGCCAGCAGCTTGGCGCCCCCCGGGACAGGGGGTGCAAATGAG. Its protein is CASSLAPPGTGGANE. In full, the CDR3 reads CASSLAPPGTGGANEQFF.

Of note for this clone: The missing CDR3 end, 3 residues past where the read stops, is filled in from the germline J gene. The V call is TRBV7-3, the J call TRBJ2-4, with D perhaps matching TRBD2 (7 bases). Germline CDR1 and CDR2: SGHTA and FQGTGA. CDR3 size: 14 residues. The part of the CDR3 DNA that was read is TGTGCCAGCAGCTTGGGAGGGGGTAATAAGTTT. It translates to CASSLGGGNKF. The whole CDR3 sequence is CASSLGGGNKFQYF.

About this clone itself: Coverage ceases 3 residues before the CDR3 finishes, and the germline J gene fills in the end. The V call is TRBV5-1, the J call TRBJ2-7; 10 nucleotides align to TRBD1. This CDR3 has 14 amino acids. V trimming: 4 bases; J trimming: 5 bases; junction bases outside the gene matches: 6. Germline V gene sequence: CDR1 SGHRS, CDR2 YFSETQ. CDR3 DNA (partial): TGCGCCAGCAGCCAGGGACAGGGGTTCCACGAG. Its protein is CASSQGQGFHE. The CDR3, in full, reads CASSQGQGFHEQYF.

For this clone: The read halts 3 residues ahead of the CDR3 end, with the missing end drawn from the germline J gene. This chain joins TRBV5-5 and TRBJ2-4; maybe TRBD1 (5 bases). V lost 0 bases, J lost 1 base, and 5 bases lay in between. Germline V gene data show CDR1 as SGHKS and CDR2 as YYEKEE (reference sequence). CDR3 length: 14 residues. CDR3 DNA, as far as it was read: TGTGCCAGCAGCTTGGACAGGGCCAAAAACATT. The encoded protein is CASSLDRAKNI. The entire CDR3 is CASSLDRAKNIQYF.

Partial CDR3 DNA: TGTGCCAGCAGTGTAGGGCGCACAGAGACCCAGCCC. It translates to CASSVGRTETQP. The CDR3 in full is CASSVGRTETQPQHF. The V call is TRBV6-1, the J call TRBJ1-5; D remains ambiguous. The CDR3 end lies 3 residues beyond the end of the read and is filled in from the germline J gene. V was pared by 4 bases and J by 7 bases, with 17 bases between. CDR1 is MNHNS and CDR2 is SASEGT in the germline V gene. The CDR3 has 15 residues.

By frequency, this clone is medium-sized. The read comes to an end 3 residues before the CDR3 does, leaving the germline J gene to fill in the end. The chain couples TRBV7-2 to TRBJ2-4; perhaps TRBD1 as D (5 bases). V lost 2 bases to trimming and J lost 6 bases, with 8 bases between them. The CDR3 consists of 13 residues. Germline values: CDR1 SGHTA, CDR2 FQGNSA. CDR3 protein: CASSLRGPNIQYF. The CDR3 bases that were read are TGTGCCAGCAGCTTAAGGGGCCCAAACATT. The entire variable domain, with the rest obtained from reference TRBV7-2 and TRBJ2-4, is as follows: GAGVSQSPSNKVTEKGKDVELRCDPISGHTALYWYRQSLGQGLEFLIYFQGNSAPDKSGLPSDRFSAERTGGSVSTLTIQRTQQEDSAVYLCASSLRGPNIQYFGAGTRLSVL.

As for this clone: Read sequence stops 3 residues before the CDR3 end, and the germline J gene provides the missing end. The V and J genes are TRBV5-1 and TRBJ2-1, with 13 bases matching TRBD2. Germline CDR1 and CDR2: SGHRS and YFSETQ. Trimming cost V 4 bases and J 2 bases; bases outside gene matches: 3. The CDR3 loop spans 16 amino acids. The CDR3 bases that were read are TGCGCCAGCAGCCACACTAGCGGGAGGGCCTACAATGAG. It is translated as CASSHTSGRAYNE. The entire CDR3 protein is CASSHTSGRAYNEQFF.